This T cell receptor beta chain comes out of a study of blood T cell repertoires in COVID-19. As for the study in general: Italy, Spain and the United States were the sources of the convalescent and acute COVID-19 samples. PBMCs, B-cell-depleted T cells, or T cells were the source of the cDNA or gDNA that made up the material.

Germline V lookup: CDR1 SQVTM, CDR2 ANQGSEA. The trim removed 6 bases at V and 3 bases at J, leaving 8 bases unmatched. This CDR3 has 15 amino acids. Method: immunoSEQ multiplex PCR; TCRdb's copy keeps in-frame clones and lacks some. The sample shows over 25,000 clones, 80% to 95% of them seen only once. The sample holds one count of this clone. Source material: peripheral blood. The rearrangement uses TRBV29-1 and TRBJ1-6, with 7 positions matching TRBD1. The receptor comes from an older man with active or convalescent COVID-19. The CDR3 is CSVTTGNGYNSPLHF. CDR3 nucleotide sequence: TGCAGCGTCACGACAGGGAATGGCTATAATTCACCCCTCCACTTT. The full variable domain, with the rest looked up from reference TRBV29-1 and TRBJ1-6, is SAVISQKPSRDICQRGTSLTIQCQVDSQVTMMFWYRQQPGQSLTLIATANQGSEATYESGFVIDKFPISRPNLTFSTLTVSNMSPEDSSIYLCSVTTGNGYNSPLHFGNGTRLTVT.